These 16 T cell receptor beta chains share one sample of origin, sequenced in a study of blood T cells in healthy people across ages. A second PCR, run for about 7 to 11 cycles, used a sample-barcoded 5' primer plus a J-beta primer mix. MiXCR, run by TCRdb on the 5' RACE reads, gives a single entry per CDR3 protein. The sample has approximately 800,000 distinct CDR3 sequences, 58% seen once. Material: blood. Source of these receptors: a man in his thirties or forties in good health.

This chain's CDR3 is CATTRNENEKLFF. DNA of the CDR3: TGTGCCACCACACGGAATGAGAATGAAAAACTGTTTTTT. The rearrangement joins TRBV6-1 to TRBJ1-4; no reliable D call. The V gene's germline CDR1 is MNHNS and CDR2 SASEGT. The length of the CDR3 is 13 residues. V was pared by 10 bases and J by 5 bases, with 14 bases between.

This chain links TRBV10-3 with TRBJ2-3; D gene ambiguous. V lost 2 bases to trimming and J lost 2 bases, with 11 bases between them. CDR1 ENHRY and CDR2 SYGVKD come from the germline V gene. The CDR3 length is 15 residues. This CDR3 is CAISESGVPTDTQYF. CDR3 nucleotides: TGTGCCATCAGTGAGAGTGGAGTTCCCACAGATACGCAGTATTTT.

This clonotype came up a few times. This CDR3 reads CASSQVGTGLGGKDNEQFF. The CDR3 region has the DNA TGTGCCAGCAGCCAAGTAGGGACAGGCCTGGGCGGCAAGGACAATGAGCAGTTCTTC. The rearrangement joins TRBV4-2 to TRBJ2-1, with 8 bases that match TRBD1. CDR3 size: 19 residues. Trimming cost V 1 base and J 5 bases; bases outside gene matches: 16. Germline loops: CDR1 LGHNA, CDR2 YNFKEQ.

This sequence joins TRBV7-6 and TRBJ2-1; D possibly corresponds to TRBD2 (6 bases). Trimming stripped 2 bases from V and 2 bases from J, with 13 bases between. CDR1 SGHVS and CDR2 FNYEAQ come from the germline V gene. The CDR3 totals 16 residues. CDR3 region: CASSLPRLVAYNEQFF. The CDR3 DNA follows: TGTGCCAGCAGCTTACCTCGACTAGTGGCCTACAATGAGCAGTTCTTC.

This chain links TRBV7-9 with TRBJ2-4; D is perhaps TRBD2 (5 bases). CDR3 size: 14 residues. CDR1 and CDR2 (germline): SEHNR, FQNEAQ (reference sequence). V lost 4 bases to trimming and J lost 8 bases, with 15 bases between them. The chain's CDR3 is CASSSAEAGDIQYF. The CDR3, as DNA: TGTGCCAGCAGCTCCGCCGAAGCCGGGGACATTCAGTACTTC.

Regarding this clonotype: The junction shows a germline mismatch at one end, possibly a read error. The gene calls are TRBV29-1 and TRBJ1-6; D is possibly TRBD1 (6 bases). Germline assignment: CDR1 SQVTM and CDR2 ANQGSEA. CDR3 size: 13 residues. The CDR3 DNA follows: TGCGGCGTCGCGGAGGAGGGGGACTCACCCCTCCACTTT. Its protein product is CGVAEEGDSPLHF.

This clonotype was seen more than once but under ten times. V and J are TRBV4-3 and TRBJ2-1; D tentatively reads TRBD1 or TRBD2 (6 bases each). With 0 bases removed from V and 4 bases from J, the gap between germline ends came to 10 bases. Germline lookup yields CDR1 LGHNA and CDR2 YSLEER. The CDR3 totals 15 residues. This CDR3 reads CASSQDRGGYNEQFF. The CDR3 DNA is TGCGCCAGCAGCCAAGATAGAGGGGGGTACAATGAGCAGTTCTTC.

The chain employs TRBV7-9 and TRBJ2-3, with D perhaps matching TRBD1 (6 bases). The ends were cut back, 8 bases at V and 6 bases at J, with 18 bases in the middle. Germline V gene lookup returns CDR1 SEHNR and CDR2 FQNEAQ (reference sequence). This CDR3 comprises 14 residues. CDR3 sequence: CASRLQGTADTQYF. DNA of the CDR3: TGTGCCAGCCGTTTACAGGGTACGGCGGATACGCAGTATTTT. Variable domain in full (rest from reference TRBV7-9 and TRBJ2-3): DTGVSQNPRHKITKRGQNVTFRCDPISEHNRLYWYRQTLGQGPEFLTYFQNEAQLEKSRLLSDRFSAERPKGSFSTLEIQRTEQGDSAMYLCASRLQGTADTQYFGPGTRLTVL.

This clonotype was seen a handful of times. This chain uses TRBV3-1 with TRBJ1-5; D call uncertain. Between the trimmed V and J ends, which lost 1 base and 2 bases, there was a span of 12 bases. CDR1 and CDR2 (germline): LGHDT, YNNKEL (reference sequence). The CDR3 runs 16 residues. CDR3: CASSQGGFLGNQPQHF. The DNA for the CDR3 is TGTGCCAGCAGCCAAGGGGGTTTCCTGGGCAATCAGCCCCAGCATTTT.

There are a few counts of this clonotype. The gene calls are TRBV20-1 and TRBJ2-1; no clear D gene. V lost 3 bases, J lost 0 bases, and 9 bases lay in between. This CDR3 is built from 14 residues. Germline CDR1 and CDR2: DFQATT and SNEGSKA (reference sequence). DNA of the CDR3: TGCAGTGCTAGTTCGACCTACTCCTACAATGAGCAGTTCTTC. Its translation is CSASSTYSYNEQFF.

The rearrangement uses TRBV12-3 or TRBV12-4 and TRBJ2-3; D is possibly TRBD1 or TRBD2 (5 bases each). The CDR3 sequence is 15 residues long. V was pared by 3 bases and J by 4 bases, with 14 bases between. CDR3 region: CASSFLGELADTQYF. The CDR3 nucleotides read TGTGCCAGCAGTTTTCTGGGGGAGTTGGCAGATACGCAGTATTTT.

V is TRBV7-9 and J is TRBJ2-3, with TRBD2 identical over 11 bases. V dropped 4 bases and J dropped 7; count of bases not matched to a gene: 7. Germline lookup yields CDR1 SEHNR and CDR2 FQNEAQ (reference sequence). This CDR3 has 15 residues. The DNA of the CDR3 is TGTGCCAGCAGCTCGGGACTAGCGGAACCTAATACGCAGTATTTT. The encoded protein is CASSSGLAEPNTQYF.

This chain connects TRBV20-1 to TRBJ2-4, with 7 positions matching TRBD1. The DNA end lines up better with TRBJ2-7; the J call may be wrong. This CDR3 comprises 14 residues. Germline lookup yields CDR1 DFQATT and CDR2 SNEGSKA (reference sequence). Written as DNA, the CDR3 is TGCAGTGCTAGAGATAATCAGGGGGTCTACGAGCAGTACTTC. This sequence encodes CSARDNQGVYEQYF.

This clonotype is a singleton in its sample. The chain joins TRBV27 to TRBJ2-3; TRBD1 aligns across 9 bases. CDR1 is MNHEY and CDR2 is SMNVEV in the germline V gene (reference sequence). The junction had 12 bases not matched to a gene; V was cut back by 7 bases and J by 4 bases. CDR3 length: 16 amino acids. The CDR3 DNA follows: TGTGCCAGCATGTACCTCGGGACAGGGAAAGCAGATACGCAGTATTTT. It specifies CASMYLGTGKADTQYF.

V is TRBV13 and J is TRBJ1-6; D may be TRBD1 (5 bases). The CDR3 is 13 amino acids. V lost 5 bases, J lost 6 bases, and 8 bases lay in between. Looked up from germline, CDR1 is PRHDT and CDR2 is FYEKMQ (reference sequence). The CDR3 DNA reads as TGTGCCAGCAGCATAAGGGGTAATTCACCCCTCCACTTT. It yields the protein CASSIRGNSPLHF.

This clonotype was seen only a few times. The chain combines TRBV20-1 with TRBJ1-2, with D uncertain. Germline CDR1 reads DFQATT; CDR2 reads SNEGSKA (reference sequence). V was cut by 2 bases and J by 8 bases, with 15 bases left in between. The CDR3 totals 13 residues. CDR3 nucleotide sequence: TGCAGTGCTAGACCGGACTTGGTCCCGGGCTACACCTTC. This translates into CSARPDLVPGYTF.